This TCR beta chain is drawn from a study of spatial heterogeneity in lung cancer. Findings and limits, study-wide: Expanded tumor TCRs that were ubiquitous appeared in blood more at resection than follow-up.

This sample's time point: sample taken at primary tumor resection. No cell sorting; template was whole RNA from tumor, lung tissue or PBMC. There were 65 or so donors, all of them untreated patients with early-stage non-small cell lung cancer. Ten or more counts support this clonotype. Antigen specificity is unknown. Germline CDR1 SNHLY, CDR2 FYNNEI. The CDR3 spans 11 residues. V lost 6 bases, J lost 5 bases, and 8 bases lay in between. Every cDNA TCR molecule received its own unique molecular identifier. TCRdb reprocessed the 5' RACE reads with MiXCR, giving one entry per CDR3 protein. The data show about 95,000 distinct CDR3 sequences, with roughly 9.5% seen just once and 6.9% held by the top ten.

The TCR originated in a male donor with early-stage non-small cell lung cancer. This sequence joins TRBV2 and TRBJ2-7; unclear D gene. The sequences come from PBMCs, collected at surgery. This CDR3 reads CASSPFDEQYF. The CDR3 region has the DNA TGTGCCAGCAGCCCTTTCGACGAGCAGTACTTC.